These 4 T cell receptor beta chains came from one sample sequenced in a study of blood T cell repertoires in COVID-19. Some clones are missing from TCRdb's copy, which holds only in-frame ones; the method was immunoSEQ multiplex PCR. The repertoire holds around 90,000 clones, with around 90% as singletons. Sequencing input: peripheral blood. Receptor source: a male donor with acute or convalescent COVID-19.

The chain uses TRBV6-6 and TRBJ2-1; TRBD1 aligns across 8 bases. The CDR3 extends over 16 amino acids. The trim removed 4 bases at V and 4 bases at J, leaving 9 bases unmatched. Germline values: CDR1 MNHNY, CDR2 SVGAGI (reference sequence). As DNA, the CDR3 is TGTGCCAGCAGTTTCCGTGGACAGGGAAAATACAATGAGCAGTTCTTC. It is translated as CASSFRGQGKYNEQFF.

This clone was seen only once. The J gene is TRBJ1-6, the V gene TRBV30, with D hard to call. This CDR3 has 12 residues. Trimming took 3 bases from V and 5 from J, leaving 5 bases between them. The germline gives CDR1 GTSNPN, CDR2 SVGIG (reference sequence). This CDR3 reads CAWSQNNSPLHF. The CDR3 DNA follows: TGTGCCTGGAGCCAGAATAATTCACCCCTCCACTTT.

This chain connects TRBV6-5 to TRBJ1-5; 11 bases map to TRBD1. J lost 5 bases, V lost 10 bases, and 10 bases had no gene match. This CDR3 comprises 15 residues. Germline V CDR1 and CDR2: MNHEY, SVGAGI. The CDR3 loop reads CAIRRDRGIDQPQHF. In nucleotides, the CDR3 is TGTGCCATAAGACGGGACAGGGGGATCGATCAGCCCCAGCATTTT.

About this clone: The sample has other DNA sequences that encode this CDR3 too. This chain connects TRBV9 to TRBJ2-5; D perhaps matches TRBD1 (6 bases). This CDR3 region has 14 residues. CDR1 is SGDLS, CDR2 YYNGEE, per germline. Trimming removed 3 bases from V and 5 bases from J, with 14 bases in between. This CDR3 reads CASSALDQGETQYF. CDR3 nucleotide sequence: TGTGCCAGCAGCGCCCTAGACCAGGGGGAGACCCAGTACTTC.